Below are 14 T cell receptor beta chains sequenced from a single sample in a study of blood T cell repertoires in COVID-19. The repertoire was sequenced with immunoSEQ multiplex PCR; TCRdb's copy has only in-frame clones and lacks some. This sample has about 240,000 clones, with roughly four fifths found just once. Material: peripheral blood. Every receptor here comes from a woman between 55 and 75 years old with active or convalescent COVID-19.

The chain links TRBV5-8 to TRBJ2-6; D is uncertain. The CDR3 runs 14 residues. Germline CDR1 SGHTS, CDR2 YDEGEE. V lost 2 bases to trimming and J lost 2 bases, with 5 bases between them. The CDR3 nucleotides read TGTGCCAGCAGCTTCCTAGCTGGGGCCAACGTCCTGACTTTC. This encodes CASSFLAGANVLTF.

This clone showed up just a few times. The chain employs TRBV19 and TRBJ1-1; possible D gene TRBD1, 5 bases. From germline, CDR1 is LNHDA and CDR2 SQIVND (reference sequence). Trimming pared 5 bases from V and 2 bases from J, leaving 27 bases between. The CDR3 runs 19 residues. The CDR3 loop reads CASSPRTGLLKGGNTEAFF. CDR3 nucleotide sequence: TGTGCCAGTAGTCCCCGAACGGGACTCCTAAAGGGTGGTAACACTGAAGCTTTCTTT.

This clone was counted a single time. This chain joins TRBV5-1 and TRBJ2-7; D not certain. CDR1 and CDR2 (germline): SGHRS, YFSETQ. This CDR3 comprises 14 residues. Trimming stripped 2 bases from V and 0 bases from J, with 9 bases between. This CDR3 reads CASSFGGSSYEQYF. The CDR3 coding sequence is TGCGCCAGCAGCTTTGGCGGAAGCTCCTACGAGCAGTACTTC.

The rearrangement links TRBV7-2 to TRBJ1-1; the D is unclear. The CDR3 sequence is 14 residues long. From germline, CDR1 is SGHTA and CDR2 FQGNSA. The V end lost 1 base, the J end lost 3 bases, and 9 bases lay between the germline ends. CDR3 sequence (DNA): TGTGCCAGCAGCTTAGGAGGGCACGACACTGAAGCTTTCTTT. The encoded protein is CASSLGGHDTEAFF. Together with reference TRBV7-2 and TRBJ1-1, the CDR3 gives the full variable domain: GAGVSQSPSNKVTEKGKDVELRCDPISGHTALYWYRQSLGQGLEFLIYFQGNSAPDKSGLPSDRFSAERTGGSVSTLTIQRTQQEDSAVYLCASSLGGHDTEAFFGQGTRLTVV.

J is TRBJ1-6 and V is TRBV30, with D hard to call. The CDR3 covers 12 residues. Trimming took 2 bases from V and 10 from J, leaving 9 bases between them. The germline V gene has CDR1 GTSNPN and CDR2 SVGIG (reference sequence). The CDR3 is CAWSRTRSPLHF. The CDR3 region has the DNA TGTGCCTGGAGTCGGACTAGGTCACCCCTCCACTTT.

The chain has TRBV5-1 and TRBJ1-5; D unresolved. Germline CDR1 reads SGHRS; CDR2 reads YFSETQ. Trimming cost V 4 bases and J 2 bases, with 10 bases left between them. The CDR3 has 14 amino acids. The CDR3 bases are TGCGCCAGCAGCCCCCGGGGTGGCAATCAGCCCCAGCATTTT. Translating it yields CASSPRGGNQPQHF.

This chain connects TRBV19 to TRBJ2-7; 10 bases align to TRBD1. The length of the CDR3 is 13 residues. The V gene's germline CDR1 is LNHDA and CDR2 SQIVND (reference sequence). Losses at the gene ends were 8 bases for V and 3 bases for J; bases not matched to a gene: 4. This CDR3 is CASVGQGGYEQYF. The CDR3, as DNA: TGTGCCAGTGTCGGACAGGGGGGCTACGAGCAGTACTTC.

The rearrangement links TRBV12-5 to TRBJ1-2; 9 positions agree with TRBD1. The CDR3 has 17 amino acids. The germline gives CDR1 LGHNT, CDR2 FRNRAP. J was trimmed by 0 bases and V by 3 bases; bases with no gene match: 8. The CDR3 DNA is TGTGCTAGTGGTTTACAGGGGGCGGTTAACACTAACTATGGCTACACCTTC. Amino acid sequence: CASGLQGAVNTNYGYTF.

This clone occurred once. The V call is TRBV6-1, the J call TRBJ1-2; no reliable D call. Germline V gene sequence: CDR1 MNHNS, CDR2 SASEGT. V was clipped by 0 bases and J by 7 bases, with 12 bases between them. The CDR3 runs 14 residues. The CDR3 nucleotides are TGTGCCAGCAGTGAAGCGGGCGGGTCCACTGGCTACACCTTC. Encoded protein: CASSEAGGSTGYTF.

V is TRBV7-2 and J is TRBJ1-2; TRBD1 aligns across 8 bases. CDR1 and CDR2 from the germline V gene are SGHTA and FQGNSA. The CDR3 has 14 amino acids. V trimming: 3 bases; J trimming: 5 bases; junction bases outside the gene matches: 5. The CDR3 DNA is TGTGCCAGCAGCTTCCTGGACAGGGTGTATGGCTACACCTTC. It yields the protein CASSFLDRVYGYTF. The full variable domain, rest sourced from reference TRBV7-2 and TRBJ1-2, is GAGVSQSPSNKVTEKGKDVELRCDPISGHTALYWYRQSLGQGLEFLIYFQGNSAPDKSGLPSDRFSAERTGGSVSTLTIQRTQQEDSAVYLCASSFLDRVYGYTFGSGTRLTVV.

This clone came up once. The chain combines TRBV2 with TRBJ1-2; a weak D match, TRBD1 (6 bases). The CDR3 sequence is 16 residues long. CDR1 is SNHLY and CDR2 is FYNNEI in the germline V gene. V lost 5 bases and J lost 1, with 17 bases in between. CDR3 nucleotide sequence: TGTGCCAGCAGTTCGGGCAGGGGAAGGGGTAACTATGGCTACACCTTC. Protein sequence: CASSSGRGRGNYGYTF.

V is TRBV7-8 and J is TRBJ1-2; D may be TRBD1 (5 bases). The CDR3 is 14 amino acids. Deletions cut 0 bases from V and 8 bases from J, with 13 bases between. In germline, CDR1 is SGHVS, CDR2 FQNEAQ. Here the CDR3 DNA reads TGTGCCAGCAGCTTAGCTCCCGGGGGAAAAGGCTACACCTTC. Its translation is CASSLAPGGKGYTF.

The chain is built from TRBV5-1 and TRBJ2-7, with 10 bases that match TRBD2. Germline values: CDR1 SGHRS, CDR2 YFSETQ. The CDR3 length is 15 residues. With 4 bases clipped from V and 4 bases from J, the junction kept 8 bases outside the gene matches. This chain's CDR3 is CASSPSSGGQYEQYF. Here the CDR3 DNA reads TGCGCCAGCAGCCCCTCTAGCGGGGGACAATACGAGCAGTACTTC.

This chain uses TRBV5-1 with TRBJ1-2; 11 nucleotides match TRBD1. CDR1 is SGHRS and CDR2 is YFSETQ in the germline V gene. V dropped 4 bases and J dropped 6; count of bases not matched to a gene: 8. This CDR3 is built from 15 residues. CDR3 region: CASSLDRDRGNGYTF. CDR3 bases: TGCGCCAGCAGCCTCGACCGGGACAGGGGGAATGGCTACACCTTC.